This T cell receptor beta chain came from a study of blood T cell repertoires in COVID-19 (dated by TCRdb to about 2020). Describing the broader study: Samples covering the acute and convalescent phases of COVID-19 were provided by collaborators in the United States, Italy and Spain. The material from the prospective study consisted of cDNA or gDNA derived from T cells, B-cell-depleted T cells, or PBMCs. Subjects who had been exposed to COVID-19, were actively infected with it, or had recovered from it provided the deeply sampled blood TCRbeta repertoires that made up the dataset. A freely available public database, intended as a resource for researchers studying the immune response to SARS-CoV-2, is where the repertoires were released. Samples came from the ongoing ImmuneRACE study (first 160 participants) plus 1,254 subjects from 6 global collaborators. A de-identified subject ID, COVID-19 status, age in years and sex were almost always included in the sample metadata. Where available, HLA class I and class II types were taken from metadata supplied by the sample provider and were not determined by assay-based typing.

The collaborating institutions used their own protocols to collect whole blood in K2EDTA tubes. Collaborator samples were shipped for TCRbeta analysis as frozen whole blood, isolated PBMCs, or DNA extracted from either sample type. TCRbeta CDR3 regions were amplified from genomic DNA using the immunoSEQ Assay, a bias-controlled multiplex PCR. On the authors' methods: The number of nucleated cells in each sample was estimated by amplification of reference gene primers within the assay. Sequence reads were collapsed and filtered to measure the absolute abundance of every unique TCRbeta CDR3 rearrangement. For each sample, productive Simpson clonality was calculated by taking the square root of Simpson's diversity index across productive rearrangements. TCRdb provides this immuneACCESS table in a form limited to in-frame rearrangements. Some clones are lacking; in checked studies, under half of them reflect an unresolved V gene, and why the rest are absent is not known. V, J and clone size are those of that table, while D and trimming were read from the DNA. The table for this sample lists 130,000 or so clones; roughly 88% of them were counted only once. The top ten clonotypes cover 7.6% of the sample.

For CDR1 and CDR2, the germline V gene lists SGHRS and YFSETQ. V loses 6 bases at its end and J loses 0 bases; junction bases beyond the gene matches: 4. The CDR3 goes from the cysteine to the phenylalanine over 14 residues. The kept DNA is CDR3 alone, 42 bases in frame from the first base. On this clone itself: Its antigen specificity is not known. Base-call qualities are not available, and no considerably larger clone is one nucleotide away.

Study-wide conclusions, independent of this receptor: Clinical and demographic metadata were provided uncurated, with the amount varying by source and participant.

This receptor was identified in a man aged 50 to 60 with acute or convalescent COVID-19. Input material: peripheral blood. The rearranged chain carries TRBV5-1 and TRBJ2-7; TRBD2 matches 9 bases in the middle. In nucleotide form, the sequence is TGCGCCAGCACACTTAGCGGGAGCTCCTACGAGCAGTACTTC. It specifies CASTLSGSSYEQYF. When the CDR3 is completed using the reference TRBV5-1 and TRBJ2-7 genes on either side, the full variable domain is KAGVTQTPRYLIKTRGQQVTLSCSPISGHRSVSWYQQTPGQGLQFLFEYFSETQRNKGNFPGRFSGRQFSNSRSEMNVSTLELGDSALYLCASTLSGSSYEQYFGPGTRLTVT.